What follows are 27 T cell receptor beta chains derived from one specimen sequenced in a study of CD8 T cells in ankylosing spondylitis. Study outcomes and limitations: Fewer than ten highly homologous variants made up a TCR beta motif, and this motif appeared characteristic of ankylosing spondylitis blood.

TCRdb independently ran MiXCR on the 5' RACE reads; one entry per CDR3 protein. In the table there are roughly 700,000 distinct CDR3 sequences, under 20% of which are singletons. No antigen is known for these receptors. What was sequenced was blood, either unsorted or a sorted T cell fraction (not recorded which). These receptors originate from a male donor with ankylosing spondylitis.

The chain employs TRBV28 and TRBJ1-6, with a tentative D call TRBD1 (5 bases). CDR3 size: 15 residues. V dropped 8 bases and J dropped 9 bases, with 20 bases sitting between them. CDR1 and CDR2 (germline): MDHEN, SYDVKM. CDR3 DNA: TGTGCCAGCTGCTCCGGGGCAGCCGGGGTTTCACCCCTCCACTTT. This translates into CASCSGAAGVSPLHF.

The chain joins TRBV6-2 or TRBV6-3 to TRBJ2-7; tentative D call: TRBD1 (6 bases). From germline, CDR1 is MNHEY and CDR2 SVGEGT. The CDR3 contains 12 residues. Trimming stripped 7 bases from V and 2 bases from J, with 9 bases between. The CDR3 region is CASTRGAYEQYF. The CDR3, as DNA: TGTGCCAGCACCAGGGGAGCCTACGAGCAGTACTTC.

The chain joins TRBV20-1 to TRBJ2-7; D call uncertain. This CDR3 comprises 13 residues. The germline gives CDR1 DFQATT, CDR2 SNEGSKA (reference sequence). Trimming stripped 6 bases from V and 2 bases from J, with 14 bases between. CDR3 in amino acids: CSAQPGSTYEQYF. The CDR3 nucleotides read TGCAGTGCACAGCCAGGTAGTACCTACGAGCAGTACTTC.

The V gene is TRBV4-1, the J gene TRBJ2-7; tentative D call: TRBD2 (6 bases). The V gene's germline CDR1 is MGHRA and CDR2 YSYEKL. The CDR3 length is 16 residues. V was cut by 0 bases and J by 0 bases, with 12 bases left in between. In DNA, the CDR3 is TGCGCCAGCAGCCAAGATCAAGCGGGTAACTCCTACGAGCAGTACTTC. Its translation is CASSQDQAGNSYEQYF.

V is TRBV4-2 and J is TRBJ1-1; D is undetermined. V dropped 4 bases and J dropped 2 bases, with 11 bases sitting between them. Germline lookup yields CDR1 LGHNA and CDR2 YNFKEQ. This CDR3 is built from 14 residues. CDR3 DNA sequence: TGTGCCAGCAGCCCCGATTGGGGTAACACTGAAGCTTTCTTT. Translated, it gives CASSPDWGNTEAFF.

This clonotype occurred a few times. The V gene is TRBV5-1, the J gene TRBJ2-1, with 7 positions matching TRBD1. The V segment lost 4 bases and the J segment 9 bases; nucleotides outside the gene matches: 13. This CDR3 is 15 amino acids long. The V gene's germline CDR1 is SGHRS and CDR2 YFSETQ. CDR3 residues: CASSPDDRVAGEQFF. As DNA, the CDR3 is TGCGCCAGCAGCCCAGATGACAGGGTAGCCGGTGAGCAGTTCTTC.

This clonotype was counted between two and nine times. The rearrangement joins TRBV10-3 to TRBJ2-5, with D perhaps TRBD2 (6 bases). CDR1 ENHRY and CDR2 SYGVKD come from the germline V gene. This CDR3 has 11 residues. The ends were cut back, 10 bases at V and 5 bases at J, with 11 bases in the middle. CDR3 DNA: TGTGCCACGGGAGTCCCGGAGACCCAGTACTTC. Encoded protein: CATGVPETQYF.

This clonotype was detected only once. CDR3 sequence (DNA): TGTGCCAGCAGCTTAGATCCCAATGAGCAGTTCTTC. This codes for CASSLDPNEQFF. This chain connects TRBV11-3 to TRBJ2-1; no reliable D call. Germline V gene lookup returns CDR1 SGHNT and CDR2 YENEEA. CDR3 size: 12 residues. V was cut by 0 bases and J by 6 bases, with 3 bases left in between. The full variable domain, with the rest looked up from reference TRBV11-3 and TRBJ2-1, is EAGVVQSPRYKIIEKKQPVAFWCNPISGHNTLYWYLQNLGQGPELLIRYENEEAVDDSQLPKDRFSAERLKGVDSTLKIQPAELGDSAVYLCASSLDPNEQFFGPGTRLTVL.

J is TRBJ1-2 and V is TRBV7-2; a weak D match, TRBD1 (5 bases). The CDR3 contains 15 residues. The germline gives CDR1 SGHTA, CDR2 FQGNSA. Trimming left V 2 bases short and J 6 bases short, with 16 bases between. CDR3 loop: CASSLSWQGMDGYTF. The CDR3 DNA sequence: TGTGCCAGCAGCTTAAGTTGGCAGGGTATGGATGGCTACACCTTC.

V is TRBV27 and J is TRBJ1-1, with D possibly TRBD1 on 6 matching bases. Germline-derived CDR1 and CDR2 are MNHEY and SMNVEV (reference sequence). There are 16 residues in the CDR3. With 5 bases removed from V and 3 bases from J, the gap between germline ends came to 19 bases. The CDR3 DNA is TGTGCCAGCAGTCCTGGAGGGGGGAGATCGTACACTGAAGCTTTCTTT. Protein product: CASSPGGGRSYTEAFF.

This clonotype was counted between two and nine times. The chain has TRBV7-2 and TRBJ2-1, with no clear D. V dropped 2 bases and J dropped 9 bases, with 17 bases sitting between them. The CDR3 runs to 15 residues. Germline loops: CDR1 SGHTA, CDR2 FQGNSA. The CDR3 here is CASSLTSDGMAEQFF. Written as DNA, the CDR3 is TGTGCCAGCAGCTTAACGAGCGACGGTATGGCTGAGCAGTTCTTC.

This clonotype has a handful of counts. This chain connects TRBV4-2 to TRBJ2-2; 7 bases are a match to TRBD2. V was pared by 0 bases and J by 0 bases, with 4 bases of the junction left unmatched. This CDR3 is built from 17 residues. Germline CDR1 reads LGHNA; CDR2 reads YNFKEQ. The CDR3 spells CASSQDIAGANTGELFF. The DNA of the CDR3 is TGTGCCAGCAGCCAAGATATTGCGGGGGCGAACACCGGGGAGCTGTTTTTT.

This clonotype was found a few times. The chain uses TRBV7-2 and TRBJ2-1; D uncertain. Germline values: CDR1 SGHTA, CDR2 FQGNSA. V was cut by 1 base and J by 1 base, with 11 bases left in between. The CDR3 extends over 16 amino acids. The CDR3, as DNA: TGTGCCAGCAGCTTAGGAGGCGGTCAATCCTACAATGAGCAGTTCTTC. Protein sequence: CASSLGGGQSYNEQFF.

This clonotype has ten or more counts. The CDR3 DNA reads as TGTGCCAGCAGCCAAGATTTAGGCGGGGGATACAATGAGCAGTTCTTC. Residues: CASSQDLGGGYNEQFF. This chain joins TRBV14 and TRBJ2-1; TRBD2 matches at 7 bases. This CDR3 is 16 amino acids long. Germline loops: CDR1 SGHDN, CDR2 FVKESK. Trimming at V came to 0 bases and at J to 4 bases, leaving 6 bases not matched to a gene.

V usage is TRBV5-1 and J usage is TRBJ1-6; TRBD1 aligns across 8 bases. Germline lookup yields CDR1 SGHRS and CDR2 YFSETQ. V lost 1 base to trimming and J lost 10 bases; unmatched junction nucleotides: 10. This CDR3 region has 16 residues. CDR3 in amino acids: CASSLMPTGAGSPLHF. The CDR3 bases are TGCGCCAGCAGCTTGATGCCGACAGGGGCAGGGTCACCCCTCCACTTT.

This sequence joins TRBV29-1 and TRBJ2-7, with D perhaps TRBD2 (5 bases). Germline CDR1 and CDR2: SQVTM and ANQGSEA. The CDR3 totals 14 residues. The V end lost 5 bases, the J end lost 1 base, and 15 bases lay between the germline ends. The CDR3 DNA is TGCAGCGTTCTTGGGCGTGCGGGTTCCTACGAGCAGTACTTC. Translating gives CSVLGRAGSYEQYF.

This clonotype appeared a few times. The rearrangement joins TRBV27 to TRBJ2-5; no clear D gene. CDR1 is MNHEY and CDR2 is SMNVEV in the germline V gene (reference sequence). V was pared by 7 bases and J by 1 base, with 13 bases between. The CDR3 is 14 amino acids. Written as DNA, the CDR3 is TGTGCCAGCAAAAAAGAGACGCTCCAAGAGACCCAGTACTTC. It translates to CASKKETLQETQYF.

The V call is TRBV12-3 or TRBV12-4, the J call TRBJ2-1; tentatively, D is TRBD2 (5 bases). This CDR3 spans 18 amino acids. The V gene lost 8 bases and the J gene lost 4 bases, with 27 bases spanning the gap. In nucleotides, the CDR3 is TGTGCCAGCGCTCCTGGAGGTCGGCGACACCCGAGTTACAATGAGCAGTTCTTC. Residues: CASAPGGRRHPSYNEQFF.

This clonotype appeared a few times. The chain combines TRBV3-1 with TRBJ2-1; TRBD1 is a possible D gene (6 bases). The ends were cut back, 5 bases at V and 14 bases at J, with 19 bases in the middle. CDR1 and CDR2 from the germline V gene are LGHDT and YNNKEL (reference sequence). The CDR3 sequence is 13 residues long. The CDR3 reads CASSNRQAKEKFF. CDR3 nucleotide sequence: TGTGCCAGCAGCAATAGACAGGCCAAGGAGAAGTTCTTC.

This chain links TRBV13 with TRBJ2-7; 11 positions match TRBD1. This CDR3 contains 15 residues. Trimming cost V 5 bases and J 2 bases; bases outside gene matches: 5. The germline V gene encodes CDR1 PRHDT and CDR2 FYEKMQ (reference sequence). This chain's CDR3 is CASSGTGGGTYEQYF. In DNA, the CDR3 is TGTGCCAGCAGCGGGACAGGGGGGGGTACCTACGAGCAGTACTTC.

The chain joins TRBV7-3 to TRBJ1-1; D unclear. Germline V CDR1 and CDR2: SGHTA, FQGTGA. V lost 5 bases, J lost 0 bases, and 13 bases lay in between. The CDR3 has 15 residues. DNA for the CDR3: TGTGCCAGCAGCCCGGACGGATACATGAACACTGAAGCTTTCTTT. The encoded protein is CASSPDGYMNTEAFF.

There are a few counts of this clonotype. The rearrangement links TRBV7-9 to TRBJ2-7; 8 nucleotides align to TRBD1. Germline CDR1 is SEHNR and CDR2 is FQNEAQ (reference sequence). The junction had 8 bases not matched to a gene; V was cut back by 5 bases and J by 2 bases. This CDR3 is 15 amino acids long. CDR3 amino acids: CASSPTGAPPYEQYF. In nucleotides, the CDR3 is TGTGCCAGCAGCCCGACAGGGGCCCCTCCCTACGAGCAGTACTTC.

This clonotype was counted a few times. The chain employs TRBV9 and TRBJ1-6; D not resolved. The CDR3 is made up of 15 amino acids. V dropped 0 bases and J dropped 12 bases, with 16 bases sitting between them. CDR1 and CDR2 (germline): SGDLS, YYNGEE. The CDR3 DNA reads TGTGCCAGCAGCGTAGATGGCGAGTTGGGGTTACCCCTCCACTTT. The encoded protein is CASSVDGELGLPLHF.

This clonotype was counted between two and nine times. The rearrangement uses TRBV2 and TRBJ2-5; D is undetermined. This CDR3 is 14 amino acids long. Trimming cost V 6 bases and J 1 base, with 12 bases left between them. Germline V CDR1 and CDR2: SNHLY, FYNNEI. CDR3 amino acids: CASSATKSQETQYF. CDR3 DNA sequence: TGTGCCAGCAGCGCGACGAAGAGCCAAGAGACCCAGTACTTC.

The table lists this clonotype with a few counts. The rearrangement joins TRBV28 to TRBJ2-3, with D tentatively TRBD1 or TRBD2 (5 bases each). V was cut by 5 bases and J by 3 bases, with 18 bases left in between. The germline gives CDR1 MDHEN, CDR2 SYDVKM. CDR3 size: 16 residues. The CDR3 DNA reads TGTGCCAGCAGTCTCGGGACCCTCTCTTTGACAGATACGCAGTATTTT. It translates to CASSLGTLSLTDTQYF. The entire variable domain, with the rest obtained from reference TRBV28 and TRBJ2-3, is as follows: DVKVTQSSRYLVKRTGEKVFLECVQDMDHENMFWYRQDPGLGLRLIYFSYDVKMKEKGDIPEGYSVSREKKERFSLILESASTNQTSMYLCASSLGTLSLTDTQYFGPGTRLTVL.

This clonotype turned up a few times. The chain combines TRBV4-1 with TRBJ2-1, with TRBD2 identical over 8 bases. Trimming cost V 4 bases and J 15 bases; bases outside gene matches: 17. The CDR3 consists of 15 residues. CDR1 and CDR2 from the germline V gene are MGHRA and YSYEKL. The CDR3 is CASSPGGVAGTPPFF. The CDR3 nucleotides are TGCGCCAGCAGCCCAGGCGGAGTAGCGGGAACTCCGCCGTTCTTC.

J is TRBJ2-7 and V is TRBV5-1; D call uncertain. CDR1 and CDR2 (germline): SGHRS, YFSETQ. Trimming pared 4 bases from V and 2 bases from J, leaving 10 bases between. CDR3 length equals 13 residues. CDR3 in DNA: TGCGCCAGCAGCACCAGAACGGCCTACGAGCAGTACTTC. This codes for CASSTRTAYEQYF.